The T cell receptor (beta chain) described here comes from a study of blood T cells in healthy people across ages. Broader study findings: The donors' CMV status was not determined, possibly confounding changes in expanded clonotypes. A conclusive naive versus antigen-experienced comparison was prevented by the unsorted PBMCs.

A second PCR of about 7 to 12 cycles used a sample-barcoded 5' primer and a J-beta primer mix. A tag from a template-switch adaptor with 12 random nucleotides marked each cDNA molecule. TCRdb called the 5' RACE reads again in MiXCR, with one record for every CDR3 protein. This sample has roughly 790,000 distinct CDR3 sequences; roughly 41% occur once, and the top ten carry under 25%. This clonotype was counted only a few times. Its matching antigen is unknown. What was sequenced was blood. This clonotype was obtained from a woman aged 55-75 years in good health.

The CDR3 DNA is TGTGCCAGCAGTTACAGGGAGGCTCCGCTATTTAACAATGAGCAGTTCTTC. Its translation is CASSYREAPLFNNEQFF. The chain couples TRBV6-5 to TRBJ2-1; tentative D call: TRBD2 (6 bases). Germline CDR1 is MNHEY and CDR2 is SVGAGI. The CDR3 runs 17 residues. V lost 2 bases and J lost 5, with 19 bases in between.